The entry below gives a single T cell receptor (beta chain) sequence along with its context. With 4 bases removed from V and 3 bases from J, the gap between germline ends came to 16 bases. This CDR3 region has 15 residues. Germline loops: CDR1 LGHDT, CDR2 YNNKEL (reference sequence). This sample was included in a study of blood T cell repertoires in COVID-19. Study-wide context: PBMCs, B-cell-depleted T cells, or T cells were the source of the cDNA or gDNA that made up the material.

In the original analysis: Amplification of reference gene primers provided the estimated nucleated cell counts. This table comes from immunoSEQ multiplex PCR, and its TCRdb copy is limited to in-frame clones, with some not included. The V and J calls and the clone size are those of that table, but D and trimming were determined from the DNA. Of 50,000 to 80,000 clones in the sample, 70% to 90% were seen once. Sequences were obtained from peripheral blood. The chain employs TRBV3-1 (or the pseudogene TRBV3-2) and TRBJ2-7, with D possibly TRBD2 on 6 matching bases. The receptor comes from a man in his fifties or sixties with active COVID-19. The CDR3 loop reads CASSLRERGNYEQYF. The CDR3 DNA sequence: TGTGCCAGCAGCCTACGGGAGCGAGGCAACTACGAGCAGTACTTC.